This T cell receptor (beta chain) was found in a study of CD8 T cells in Susac syndrome. RNA totalling roughly 0.45 to 1 ug underwent reverse transcription with random hexamers. The TCR beta CDR3 was amplified by immunoSEQ multiplex PCR across 54 Vbeta, 13 Jbeta. Each CDR3 protein gets one entry after TCRdb re-called the immunoSEQ multiplex PCR reads with MiXCR. This table has 150,000 to 200,000 distinct CDR3 sequences, roughly 94% appearing once. Findings of the study overall: That the number of individuals in its TCR sequencing and HLA analysis was relatively small was acknowledged by the study.

In regard to this clonotype: Antigen unknown.

CD8+ and CD4+ T cells taken from blood had their TCR beta sequenced. Multiple sclerosis controls were treatment-naive patients with stable or active relapsing-remitting disease. The source material was CD4+ T cells from PBMCs. The TCR sequence derives from a human donor with multiple sclerosis.

The CDR3 reads CAWSTQDRGETQYF. As DNA, the CDR3 is TGTGCCTGGAGTACCCAAGACAGGGGAGAGACCCAGTACTTC. The chain combines TRBV30 with TRBJ2-5, with 8 bases that match TRBD1. V lost 2 bases, J lost 4 bases, and 6 bases stayed unmatched. The CDR3 runs 14 residues. The germline CDR1 and CDR2 sequences are GTSNPN and SVGIG (reference sequence).